Described below is a single T cell receptor (beta chain) sequence and its context. A few counts support this clone. Its specific antigen is unknown. No much larger clonotype is one base removed from it; base qualities were not supplied. From the cysteine up to the phenylalanine, the CDR3 has a length of 14 residues. Only CDR3 DNA remains: 42 bases, in frame from the first base. V sheds 6 bases and J sheds 0 bases, leaving 12 bases between their ends. As encoded in the germline V gene, CDR1 is MNHNS while CDR2 is SASEGT. The data belong to a study of shared clonotypes between healthy human individuals (TCRdb year 2020). Context from the whole study: Three men and two women, aged 18 to 49 years, made up the cohort. Per donor, three plates each were used for CD4 naive and CD4 memory, two for CD8 naive, and one for CD8 memory. Blood TCR repertoires of about five healthy adults were deeply sequenced to estimate repertoire size and the extent of clonotype sharing between individuals. Libraries were prepared and TCR repertoires were sequenced by different laboratories using diverse techniques, in order to increase sequencing depth and limit assay-specific biases. Each donor's leukapheresis produced roughly between roughly 0.85 and 9.5 billion PBMCs.

The donors were healthy, HIV-negative adults with no recently reported acute infections or vaccinations. Every donor was a Caucasian adult living in Nashville, Tennessee, USA. CD4+ T cells were enriched by magnetic negative selection; naive cells were then positively selected on CD45RA, and the negative fraction formed the memory subset. After blood collection by leukapheresis, PBMCs were isolated using Ficoll-Histopaque density gradient centrifugation and then cryopreserved in the vapor phase of liquid nitrogen. Analytical flow cytometry was used to check the purity and quantity of every magnetically sorted T cell population. From each sorted fraction, genomic DNA was isolated and quantified by UV absorbance on a Nanodrop 2000c. Using the deep immunoSEQ assay, TCR CDR3 regions were amplified from genomic DNA by multiplex PCR. Genomic DNA extracted from each cell subset was distributed evenly over all wells of several immunoSEQ 96-well plates, and each plate served as one replicate. Each replicate PCR for sorted subsets received around 210 ng genomic DNA, equal to about 29,000 T cell genomes. Purified libraries were quantified with a Qubit 3.0 fluorometer, sized on a Bioanalyzer 2100, and re-quantified with the KAPA Library Quantification kit. Every immunoSEQ 96-well plate was sequenced on a separate single-read 150-cycle Illumina NextSeq 550 flow cell. The authors processed their data as follows. Because the immunoSEQ output held only junctional sequences and lacked quality scores, the filtering could not match the filtering applied to full-length reads. Sequences were annotated with PyIR, a Python wrapper for IgBLAST v1.9, using IMGT germline references to assign V/J genes and CDR3. Reads with weak V/J assignments (E-value above 1e-6), missing CDR3, stop codons, out-of-frame junctions, or ambiguous translated residues were removed. V3J clonotypes were defined as sequences sharing the same inferred V gene, J gene, and CDR3 amino acid sequence. Percentage overlap between repertoires was calculated by dividing the number of shared unique clonotypes by the size of the smaller repertoire. RTK rarefaction, the Chao1 estimator, and Recon v2.1 estimates of unobserved clonotypes were used to assess repertoire richness. Generation probabilities were computed with OLGA for all TCRbeta clonotypes obtained by the gDNA method from several donors. TCRdb retrieved this table from immuneACCESS and kept in-frame rearrangements only. Not all clones are present; in checked studies, unresolved V genes account for under half, and no reason is known for the remainder. The DNA was the basis for D and trimming; V, J and clone size are from that table. The table for this sample lists about 330,000 clones; approximately 79% of them were counted only once. The top ten clonotypes cover 10% to 13% of the sample.

Points the paper makes about the study in general: Based on pairwise subsampling, the degree of clonotype sharing among donors was expected to be affected by sequencing depth. Rarefaction of sorted-subset datasets indicated incomplete sequencing despite the large sequencing depth. Compared with non-shared clonotypes, clonotypes shared by all four sorted-subset donors had higher generation probabilities. Estimated clonotype richness was generally larger for naive than for memory subsets. Around 5% of naive CD4, 3.5% of naive CD8, approximately 2% of memory CD4, and about 0.4% of memory CD8 clonotypes were shared across several donors. The small number of donors limited the genetic and exposure-history diversity represented. Only blood was sampled, and tissue TCR repertoires likely differ from those in blood.

The rearrangement joined TRBV6-1 to TRBJ2-7; the D gene is unclear. Sequenced input: memory CD4+ T cells sorted from blood. What the cell subset or site label conveys for this sample: CD45RA-negative fraction. The TCR comes from a man in his thirties or forties in good health. The DNA reads as follows: TGTGCCAGCAGCCCTCTCACGGTCTCCTACGAGCAGTACTTC. This codes for CASSPLTVSYEQYF.